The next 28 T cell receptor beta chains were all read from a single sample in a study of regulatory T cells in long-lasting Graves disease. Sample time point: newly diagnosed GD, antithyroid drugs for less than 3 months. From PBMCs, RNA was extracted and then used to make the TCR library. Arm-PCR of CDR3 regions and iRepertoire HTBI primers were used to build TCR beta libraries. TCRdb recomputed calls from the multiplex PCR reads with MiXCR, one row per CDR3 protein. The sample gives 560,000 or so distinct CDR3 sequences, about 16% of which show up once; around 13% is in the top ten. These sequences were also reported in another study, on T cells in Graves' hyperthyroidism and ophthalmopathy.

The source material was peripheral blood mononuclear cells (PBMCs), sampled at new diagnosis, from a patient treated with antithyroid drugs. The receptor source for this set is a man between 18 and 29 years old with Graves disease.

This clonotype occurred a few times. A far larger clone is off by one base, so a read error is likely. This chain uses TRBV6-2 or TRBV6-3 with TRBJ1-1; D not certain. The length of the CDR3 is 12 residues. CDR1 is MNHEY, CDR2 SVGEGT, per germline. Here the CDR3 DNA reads TGTGCCAACAGTGCCTCTGGCACTGAAGCTTTCTTT. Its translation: CANSASGTEAFF.

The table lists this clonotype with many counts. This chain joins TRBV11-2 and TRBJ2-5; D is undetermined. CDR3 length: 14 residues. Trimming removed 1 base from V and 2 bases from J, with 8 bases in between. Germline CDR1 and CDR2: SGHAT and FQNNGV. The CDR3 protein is CASSLGAKQETQYF. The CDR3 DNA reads TGTGCCAGCAGCTTAGGCGCTAAACAAGAGACCCAGTACTTC.

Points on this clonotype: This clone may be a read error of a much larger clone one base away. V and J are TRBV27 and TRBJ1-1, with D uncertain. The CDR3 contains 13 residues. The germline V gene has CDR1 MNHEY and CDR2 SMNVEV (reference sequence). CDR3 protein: CASSLTTNTEASF. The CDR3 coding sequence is TGTGCCAGCAGTCTTACTACGAACACTGAAGCTTCCTTT.

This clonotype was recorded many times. In nucleotides, the CDR3 is TGTGCCAGCAGCCCAATCTTGAGGTTCCAGGTCGCAGATACGCAGTATTTT. Translating gives CASSPILRFQVADTQYF. The rearrangement joins TRBV7-9 to TRBJ2-3; D not certain. Germline CDR1 is SEHNR and CDR2 is FQNEAQ (reference sequence). Deletions cut 5 bases from V and 4 bases from J, with 22 bases between. The CDR3 is 17 amino acids.

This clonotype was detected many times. The CDR3 nucleotides are TGTGCCAGCAGTTCGGCGGACAGGACGGGTCAGCCCCAGCATTTT. Protein product: CASSSADRTGQPQHF. This chain uses TRBV12-3 or TRBV12-4 with TRBJ1-5; 7 positions match TRBD1. V lost 4 bases, J lost 6 bases, and 9 bases stayed unmatched. CDR3 length: 15 residues.

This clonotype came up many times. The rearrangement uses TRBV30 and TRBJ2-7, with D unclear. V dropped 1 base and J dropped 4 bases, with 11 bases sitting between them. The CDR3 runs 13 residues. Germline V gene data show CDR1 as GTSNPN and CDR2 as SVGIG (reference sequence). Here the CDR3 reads CAWSAPSKYEQYF. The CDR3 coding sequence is TGTGCCTGGAGTGCCCCCTCTAAGTACGAGCAGTACTTC.

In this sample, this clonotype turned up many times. In DNA, the CDR3 is TGTGCCACCGCCCGGGGGGCGGGAGGAAGGTACGAGCAGTACTTC. Encoded protein: CATARGAGGRYEQYF. This sequence joins TRBV28 and TRBJ2-7; 8 nucleotides line up with TRBD2. This CDR3 region has 15 residues. Trimming cost V 10 bases and J 4 bases; bases outside gene matches: 15. CDR1 is MDHEN and CDR2 is SYDVKM in the germline V gene.

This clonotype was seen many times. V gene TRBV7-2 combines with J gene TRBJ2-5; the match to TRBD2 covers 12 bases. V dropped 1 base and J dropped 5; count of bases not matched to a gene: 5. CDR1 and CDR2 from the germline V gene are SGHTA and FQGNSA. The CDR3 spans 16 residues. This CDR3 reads CASSLELAGGSETQYF. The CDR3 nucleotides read TGTGCCAGCAGCTTAGAACTAGCGGGAGGCTCTGAGACCCAGTACTTC.

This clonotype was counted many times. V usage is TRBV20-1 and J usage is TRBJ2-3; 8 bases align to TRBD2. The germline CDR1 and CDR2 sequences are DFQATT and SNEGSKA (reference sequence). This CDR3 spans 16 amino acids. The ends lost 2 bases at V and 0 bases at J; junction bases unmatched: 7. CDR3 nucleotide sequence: TGCAGTGCTAGATCCAGCGGGAGAGGTAGCACAGATACGCAGTATTTT. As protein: CSARSSGRGSTDTQYF.

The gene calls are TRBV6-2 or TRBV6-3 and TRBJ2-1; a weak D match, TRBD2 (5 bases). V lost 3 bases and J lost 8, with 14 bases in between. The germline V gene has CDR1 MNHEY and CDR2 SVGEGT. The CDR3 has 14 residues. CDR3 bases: TGTGCCAGCAGTTATCTGCCTTCGCGGGATGAGCAGTTCTTC. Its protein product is CASSYLPSRDEQFF.

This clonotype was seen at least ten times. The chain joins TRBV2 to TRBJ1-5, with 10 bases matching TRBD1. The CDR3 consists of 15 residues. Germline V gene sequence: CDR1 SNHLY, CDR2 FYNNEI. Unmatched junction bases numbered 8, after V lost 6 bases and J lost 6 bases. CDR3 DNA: TGTGCCAGCAGCTTGCAGTGGGACAGGGGTCAGCCCCAGCATTTT. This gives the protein CASSLQWDRGQPQHF. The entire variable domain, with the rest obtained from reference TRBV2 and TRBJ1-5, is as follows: EPEVTQTPSHQVTQMGQEVILRCVPISNHLYFYWYRQILGQKVEFLVSFYNNEISEKSEIFDDQFSVERPDGSNFTLKIRSTKLEDSAMYFCASSLQWDRGQPQHFGDGTRLSIL.

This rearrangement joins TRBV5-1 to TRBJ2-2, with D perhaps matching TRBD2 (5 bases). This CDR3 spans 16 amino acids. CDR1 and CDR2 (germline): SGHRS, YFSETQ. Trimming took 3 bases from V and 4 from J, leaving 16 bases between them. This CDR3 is CASSWAALASTGELFF. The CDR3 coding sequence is TGCGCCAGCAGCTGGGCGGCGCTAGCCAGCACCGGGGAGCTGTTTTTT.

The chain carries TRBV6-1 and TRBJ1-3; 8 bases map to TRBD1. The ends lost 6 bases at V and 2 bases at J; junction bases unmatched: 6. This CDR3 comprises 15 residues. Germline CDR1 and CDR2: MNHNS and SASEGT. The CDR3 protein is CASSWTGRAGNTIYF. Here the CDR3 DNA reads TGTGCCAGCAGCTGGACAGGGCGGGCTGGAAACACCATATATTTT.

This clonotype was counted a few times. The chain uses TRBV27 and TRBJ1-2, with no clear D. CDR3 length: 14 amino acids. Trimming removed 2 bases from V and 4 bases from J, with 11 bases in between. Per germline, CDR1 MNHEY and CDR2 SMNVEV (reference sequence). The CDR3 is CASSLGGFGYGYTF. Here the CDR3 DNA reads TGTGCCAGCAGTTTAGGAGGTTTCGGCTATGGCTACACCTTC.

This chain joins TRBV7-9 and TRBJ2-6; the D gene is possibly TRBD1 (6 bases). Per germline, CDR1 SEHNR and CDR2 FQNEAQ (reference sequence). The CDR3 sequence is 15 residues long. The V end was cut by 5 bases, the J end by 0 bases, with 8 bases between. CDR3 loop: CASSTDSSGANVLTF. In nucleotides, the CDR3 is TGTGCCAGCAGCACGGACAGCTCTGGGGCCAACGTCCTGACTTTC.

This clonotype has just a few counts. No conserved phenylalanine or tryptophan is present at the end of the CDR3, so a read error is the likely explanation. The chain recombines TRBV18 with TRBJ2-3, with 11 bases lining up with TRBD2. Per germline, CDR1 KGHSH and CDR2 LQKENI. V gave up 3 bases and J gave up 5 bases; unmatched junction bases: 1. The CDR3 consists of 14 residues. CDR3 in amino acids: CASSPSGREDTQYL. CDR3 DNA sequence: TGTGCCAGCTCACCTAGCGGGAGGGAAGATACGCAGTATCTT.

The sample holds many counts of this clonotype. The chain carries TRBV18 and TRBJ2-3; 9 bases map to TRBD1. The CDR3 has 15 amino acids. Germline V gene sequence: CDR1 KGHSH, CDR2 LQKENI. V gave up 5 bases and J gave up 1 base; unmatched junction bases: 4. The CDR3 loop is CASSGGQGRTDTQYF. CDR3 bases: TGTGCCAGCTCAGGCGGACAGGGGCGCACAGATACGCAGTATTTT.

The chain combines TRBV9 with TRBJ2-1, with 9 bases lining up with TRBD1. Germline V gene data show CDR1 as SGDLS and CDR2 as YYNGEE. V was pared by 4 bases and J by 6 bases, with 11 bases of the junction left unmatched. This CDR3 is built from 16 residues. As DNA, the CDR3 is TGTGCCAGCAGCATCTCACCACAGGGGGCGAGCAATGAGCAGTTCTTC. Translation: CASSISPQGASNEQFF.

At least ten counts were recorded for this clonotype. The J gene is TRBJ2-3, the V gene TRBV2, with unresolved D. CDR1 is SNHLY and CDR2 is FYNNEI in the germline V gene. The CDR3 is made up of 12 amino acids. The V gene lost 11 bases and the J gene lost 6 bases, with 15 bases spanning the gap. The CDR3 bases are TGTGCCGGAAGCTCGGGTACGGATACGCAGTATTTT. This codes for CAGSSGTDTQYF.

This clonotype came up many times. CDR3 sequence reads: CASSPMKFTGELFF. As DNA, the CDR3 is TGTGCCAGCAGCCCTATGAAATTCACCGGGGAGCTGTTTTTT. V and J are TRBV11-1 and TRBJ2-2; D not certain. Per germline, CDR1 SGHAT and CDR2 FQDESV (reference sequence). This CDR3 has 14 residues. V lost 5 bases, J lost 4 bases, and 11 bases lay in between. Combining the CDR3 with reference TRBV11-1 and TRBJ2-2 gives the whole variable domain EAEVAQSPRYKITEKSQAVAFWCDPISGHATLYWYRQILGQGPELLVQFQDESVVDDSQLPKDRFSAERLKGVDSTLKIQPAELGDSAMYLCASSPMKFTGELFFGEGSRLTVL.

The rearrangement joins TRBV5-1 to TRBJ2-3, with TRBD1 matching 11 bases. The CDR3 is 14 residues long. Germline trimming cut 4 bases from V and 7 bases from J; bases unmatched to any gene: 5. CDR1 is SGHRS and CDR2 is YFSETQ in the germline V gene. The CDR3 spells CASSLDRGRNTQYF. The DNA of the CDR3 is TGCGCCAGCAGCCTGGACAGGGGGCGGAATACGCAGTATTTT.

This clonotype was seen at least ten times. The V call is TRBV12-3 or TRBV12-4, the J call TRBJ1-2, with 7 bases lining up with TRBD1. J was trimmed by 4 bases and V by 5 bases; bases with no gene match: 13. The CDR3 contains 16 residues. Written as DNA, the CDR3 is TGTGCCAGCAGTCCCAACGCTAGACAGGGTGGCTATGGCTACACCTTC. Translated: CASSPNARQGGYGYTF.

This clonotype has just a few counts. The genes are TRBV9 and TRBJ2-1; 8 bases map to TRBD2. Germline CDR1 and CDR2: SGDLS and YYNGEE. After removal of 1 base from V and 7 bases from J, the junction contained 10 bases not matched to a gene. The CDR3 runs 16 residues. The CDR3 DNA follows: TGTGCCAGCAGCGTAACTAGCGGTTCGCGCCGGAATGAGCAGTTCTTC. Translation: CASSVTSGSRRNEQFF.

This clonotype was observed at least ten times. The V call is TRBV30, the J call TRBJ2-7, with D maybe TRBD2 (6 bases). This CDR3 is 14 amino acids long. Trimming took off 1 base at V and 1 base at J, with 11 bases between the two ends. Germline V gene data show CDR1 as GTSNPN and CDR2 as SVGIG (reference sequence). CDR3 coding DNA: TGTGCCTGGAGTGAGGCTGGGGGGTCCTACGAGCAGTACTTC. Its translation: CAWSEAGGSYEQYF.

In DNA form, the CDR3 reads TGTGCCAGCAGCCCGGAAGGGGATATTCAGTACTTC. Its translation: CASSPEGDIQYF. This chain joins TRBV7-9 and TRBJ2-4; D might be TRBD1 (5 bases). Trimming pared 5 bases from V and 10 bases from J, leaving 12 bases between. The CDR3 is 12 amino acids. The V gene's germline CDR1 is SEHNR and CDR2 FQNEAQ (reference sequence).

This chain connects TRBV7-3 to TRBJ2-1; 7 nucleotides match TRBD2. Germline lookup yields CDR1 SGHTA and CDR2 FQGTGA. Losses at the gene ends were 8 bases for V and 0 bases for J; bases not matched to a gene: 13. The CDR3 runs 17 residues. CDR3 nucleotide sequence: TGTGCCAGCGCCCCCGGGGCGGGGACTACCTCCTACAATGAGCAGTTCTTC. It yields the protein CASAPGAGTTSYNEQFF.

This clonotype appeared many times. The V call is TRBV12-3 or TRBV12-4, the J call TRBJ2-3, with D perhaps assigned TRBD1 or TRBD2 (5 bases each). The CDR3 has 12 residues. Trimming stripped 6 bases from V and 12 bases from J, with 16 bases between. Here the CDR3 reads CASSLRDLFQYF. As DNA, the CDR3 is TGTGCCAGCAGCCTCCGGGACCTGTTCCAGTATTTT.

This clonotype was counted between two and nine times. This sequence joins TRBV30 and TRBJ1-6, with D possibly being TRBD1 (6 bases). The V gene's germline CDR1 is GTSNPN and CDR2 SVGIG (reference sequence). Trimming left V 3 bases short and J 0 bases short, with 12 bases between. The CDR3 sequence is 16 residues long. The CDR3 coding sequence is TGTGCCTGGAGAGGGACAAGCGGCTCCTATAATTCACCCCTCCACTTT. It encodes CAWRGTSGSYNSPLHF.